This T cell receptor beta chain was captured in a study of identical twins. The CDR3 loop spans 11 amino acids. Trimming stripped 1 base from V and 7 bases from J, with 1 base between. Germline V lookup: CDR1 SGHTA, CDR2 FQGNSA. This clonotype was seen at least ten times. TCRdb reprocessed the 5' RACE reads via MiXCR and lists one record per CDR3 protein. This table has around 140,000 distinct CDR3 sequences, under 4.5% appearing once. Specimen: memory T cells sorted from blood. The sequence came from a man between 18 and 29 years old in good health. The chain recombines TRBV7-2 with TRBJ2-2; D not resolved. The CDR3 region is CASSLDGELFF. CDR3 nucleotides: TGTGCCAGCAGCTTAGACGGGGAGCTGTTTTTT.